The clone carrying this T cell receptor (beta chain) was observed a few times. Its antigen is as yet unknown. This specimen comes from a study of beta chain features in type 1 diabetes. Study conclusions and caveats: VDJ junctions from type 1 diabetes patients carried fewer insertions and larger deletions. In the patient group, naive, central memory and Treg TCRB repertoires seemed more alike than in the healthy donor group.

Expressed TCRB transcripts were sequenced because the entire RNA isolate underwent reverse transcription. Generated by immunoSEQ multiplex PCR, the TCRdb table keeps only in-frame clones and is missing some. The sample holds hundreds of thousands of clones; roughly a sixth are singletons and the top ten take roughly 0.025%. Researchers reported sorting CD4+ naive, central memory, regulatory and stem cell-like memory cells via CD45RO/CCR7/CD25/CD127/CD95/CD27. Purity (above 98%) was reached by all sorted populations. The specimen sequenced was naive CD4+ T cells from blood. This TCR was sampled from a woman in her late teens or twenties in good health.

This CDR3 is CASSLGAGEKLFF. CDR3 in DNA: TGCGCCAGCAGCTTGGGGGCCGGGGAAAAACTGTTTTTT. J is TRBJ1-4 and V is TRBV5-1, with D uncertain. Germline V lookup: CDR1 SGHRS, CDR2 YFSETQ. V was cut by 0 bases and J by 8 bases, with 8 bases left in between. The CDR3 runs to 13 residues.